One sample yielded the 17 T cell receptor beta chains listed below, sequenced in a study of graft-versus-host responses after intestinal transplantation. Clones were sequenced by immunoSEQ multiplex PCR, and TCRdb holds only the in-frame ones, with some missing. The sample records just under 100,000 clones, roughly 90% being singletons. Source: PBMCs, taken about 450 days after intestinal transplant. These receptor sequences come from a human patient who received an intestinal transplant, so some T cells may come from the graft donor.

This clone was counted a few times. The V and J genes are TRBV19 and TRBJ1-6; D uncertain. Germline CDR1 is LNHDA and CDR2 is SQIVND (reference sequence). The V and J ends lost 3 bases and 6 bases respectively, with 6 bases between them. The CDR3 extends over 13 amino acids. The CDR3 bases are TGTGCCAGTAGTATGTGGGGTAATTCACCCCTCCACTTT. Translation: CASSMWGNSPLHF.

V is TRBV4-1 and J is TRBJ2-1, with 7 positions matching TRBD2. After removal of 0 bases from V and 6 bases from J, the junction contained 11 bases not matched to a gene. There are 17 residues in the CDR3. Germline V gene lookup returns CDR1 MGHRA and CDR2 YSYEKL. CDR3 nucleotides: TGCGCCAGCAGCCAAGAAATTCCAGGACTAGTCCCCAATGAGCAGTTCTTC. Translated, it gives CASSQEIPGLVPNEQFF.

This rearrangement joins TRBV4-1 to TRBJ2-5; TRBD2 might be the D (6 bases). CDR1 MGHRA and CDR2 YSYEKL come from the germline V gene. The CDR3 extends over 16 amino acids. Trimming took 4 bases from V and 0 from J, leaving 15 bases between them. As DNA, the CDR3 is TGCGCCAGCAGCCCCCGGGACTCAAGGTACCAAGAGACCCAGTACTTC. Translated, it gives CASSPRDSRYQETQYF.

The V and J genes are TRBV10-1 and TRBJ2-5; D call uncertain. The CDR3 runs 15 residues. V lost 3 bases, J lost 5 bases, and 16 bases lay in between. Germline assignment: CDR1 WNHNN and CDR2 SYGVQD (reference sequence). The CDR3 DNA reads TGCGCCAGCAGTGAAAACCCTCAGCCTGGGGAGACCCAGTACTTC. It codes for CASSENPQPGETQYF.

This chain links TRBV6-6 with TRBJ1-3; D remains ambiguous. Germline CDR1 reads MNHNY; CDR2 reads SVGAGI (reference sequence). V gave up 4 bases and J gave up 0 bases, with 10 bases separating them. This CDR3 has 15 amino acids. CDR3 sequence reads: CASSSSTSSGNTIYF. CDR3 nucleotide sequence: TGTGCCAGCAGTTCCTCCACCAGCTCTGGAAACACCATATATTTT.

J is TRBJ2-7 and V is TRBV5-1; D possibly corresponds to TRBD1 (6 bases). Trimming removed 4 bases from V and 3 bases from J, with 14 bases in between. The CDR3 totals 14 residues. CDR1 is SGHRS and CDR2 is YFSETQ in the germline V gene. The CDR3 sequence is CASSRTQGHYEQYF. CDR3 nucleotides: TGCGCCAGCAGCAGGACTCAGGGGCACTACGAGCAGTACTTC.

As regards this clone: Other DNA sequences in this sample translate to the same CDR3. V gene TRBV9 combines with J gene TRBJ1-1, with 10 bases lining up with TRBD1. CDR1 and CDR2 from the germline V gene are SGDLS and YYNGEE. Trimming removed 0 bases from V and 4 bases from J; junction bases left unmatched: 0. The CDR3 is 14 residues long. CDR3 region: CASSVGTGGTEAFF. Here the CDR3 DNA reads TGTGCCAGCAGCGTAGGGACAGGGGGCACTGAAGCTTTCTTT.

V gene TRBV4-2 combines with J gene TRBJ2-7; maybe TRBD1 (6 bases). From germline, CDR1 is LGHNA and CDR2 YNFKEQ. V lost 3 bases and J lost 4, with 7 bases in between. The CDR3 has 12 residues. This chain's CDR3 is CASSQQGYEQYF. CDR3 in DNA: TGTGCCAGCAGCCAGCAGGGGTACGAGCAGTACTTC.

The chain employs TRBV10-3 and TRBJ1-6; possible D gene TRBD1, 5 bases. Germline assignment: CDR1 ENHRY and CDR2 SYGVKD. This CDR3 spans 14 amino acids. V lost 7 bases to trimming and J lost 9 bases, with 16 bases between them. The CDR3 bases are TGTGCCATCACCGACCAGGGAATGGCTTCACCCCTCCACTTT. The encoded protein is CAITDQGMASPLHF.

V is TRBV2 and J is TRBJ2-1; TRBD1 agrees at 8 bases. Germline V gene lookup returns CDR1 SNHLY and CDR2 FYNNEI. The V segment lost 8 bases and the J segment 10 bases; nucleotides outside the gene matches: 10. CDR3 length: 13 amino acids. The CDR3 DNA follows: TGTGCCAGCGGGGCTGACAGGGGCGACGAGCAGTTCTTC. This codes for CASGADRGDEQFF.

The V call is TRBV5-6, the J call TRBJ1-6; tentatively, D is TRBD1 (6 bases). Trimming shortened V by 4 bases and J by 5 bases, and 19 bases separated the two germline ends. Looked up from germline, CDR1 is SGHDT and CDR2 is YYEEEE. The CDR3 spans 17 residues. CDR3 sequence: CASSPNGGRGNNSPLHF. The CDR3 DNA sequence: TGTGCCAGCAGCCCCAATGGGGGCAGGGGTAATAATTCACCCCTCCACTTT. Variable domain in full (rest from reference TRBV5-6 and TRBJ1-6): DAGVTQSPTHLIKTRGQQVTLRCSPKSGHDTVSWYQQALGQGPQFIFQYYEEEERQRGNFPDRFSGHQFPNYSSELNVNALLLGDSALYLCASSPNGGRGNNSPLHFGNGTRLTVT.

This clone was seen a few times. As DNA, the CDR3 is TGTGCCAGCAGTGACGTCTTAACGGGACACTCTGGAAACACCATATATTTT. It codes for CASSDVLTGHSGNTIYF. The rearrangement links TRBV6-1 to TRBJ1-3; TRBD1 might be the D (6 bases). Deletions cut 3 bases from V and 0 bases from J, with 15 bases between. Germline CDR1 MNHNS, CDR2 SASEGT. The CDR3 covers 17 residues.

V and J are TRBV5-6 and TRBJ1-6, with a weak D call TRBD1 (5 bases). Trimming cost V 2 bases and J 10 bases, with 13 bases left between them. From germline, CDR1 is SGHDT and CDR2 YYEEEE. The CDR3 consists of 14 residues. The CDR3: CASSFGQRGSPLHF. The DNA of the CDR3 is TGTGCCAGCAGCTTTGGTCAGAGGGGCTCACCCCTCCACTTT.

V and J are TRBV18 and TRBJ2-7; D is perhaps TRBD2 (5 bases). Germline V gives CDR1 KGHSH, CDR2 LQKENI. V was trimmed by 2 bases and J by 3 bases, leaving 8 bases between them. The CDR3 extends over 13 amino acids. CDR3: CASSPWENYEQYF. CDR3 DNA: TGTGCCAGCTCACCATGGGAGAACTACGAGCAGTACTTC.

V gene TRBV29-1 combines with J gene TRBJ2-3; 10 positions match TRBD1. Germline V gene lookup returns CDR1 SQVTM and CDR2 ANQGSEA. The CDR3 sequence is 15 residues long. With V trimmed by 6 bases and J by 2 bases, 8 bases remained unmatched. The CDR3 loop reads CSVAQGQGFTDTQYF. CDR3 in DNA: TGCAGCGTGGCCCAGGGACAGGGGTTCACAGATACGCAGTATTTT.

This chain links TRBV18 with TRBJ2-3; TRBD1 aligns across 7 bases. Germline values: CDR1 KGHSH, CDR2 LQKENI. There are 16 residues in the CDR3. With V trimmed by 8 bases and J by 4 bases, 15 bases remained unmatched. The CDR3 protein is CASAHVGDSLADTQYF. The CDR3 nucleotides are TGTGCCAGCGCGCATGTGGGGGACAGTTTGGCAGATACGCAGTATTTT.

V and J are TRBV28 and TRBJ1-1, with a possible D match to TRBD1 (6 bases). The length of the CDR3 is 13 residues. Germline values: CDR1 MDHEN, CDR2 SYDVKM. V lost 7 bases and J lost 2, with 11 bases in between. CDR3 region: CASTQQGNTEAFF. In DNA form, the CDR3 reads TGTGCCAGCACCCAACAGGGAAACACTGAAGCTTTCTTT.